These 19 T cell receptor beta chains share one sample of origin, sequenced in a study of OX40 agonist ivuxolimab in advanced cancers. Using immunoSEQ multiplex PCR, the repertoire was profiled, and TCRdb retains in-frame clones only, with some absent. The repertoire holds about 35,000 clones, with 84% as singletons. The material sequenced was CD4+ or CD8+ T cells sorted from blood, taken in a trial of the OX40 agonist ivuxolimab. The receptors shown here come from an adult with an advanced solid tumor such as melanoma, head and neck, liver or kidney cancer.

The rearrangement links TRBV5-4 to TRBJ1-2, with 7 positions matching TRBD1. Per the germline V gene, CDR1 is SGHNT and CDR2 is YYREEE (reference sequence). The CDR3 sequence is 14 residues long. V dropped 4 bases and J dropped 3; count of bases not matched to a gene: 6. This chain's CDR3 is CASSVQGTDYGYTF. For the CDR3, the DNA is TGTGCCAGCAGCGTACAGGGGACGGACTATGGCTACACCTTC.

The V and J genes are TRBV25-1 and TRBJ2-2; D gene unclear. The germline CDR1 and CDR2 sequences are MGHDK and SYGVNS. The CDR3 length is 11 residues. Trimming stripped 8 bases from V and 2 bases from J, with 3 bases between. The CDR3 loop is CASGNTGELFF. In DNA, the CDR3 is TGTGCCAGCGGAAACACCGGGGAGCTGTTTTTT.

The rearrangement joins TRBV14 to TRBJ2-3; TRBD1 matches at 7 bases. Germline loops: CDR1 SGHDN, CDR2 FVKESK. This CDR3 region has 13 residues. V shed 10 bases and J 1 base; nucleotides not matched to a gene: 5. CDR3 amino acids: CATTGVRTDTQYF. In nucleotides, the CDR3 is TGTGCCACCACAGGGGTCCGCACAGATACGCAGTATTTT.

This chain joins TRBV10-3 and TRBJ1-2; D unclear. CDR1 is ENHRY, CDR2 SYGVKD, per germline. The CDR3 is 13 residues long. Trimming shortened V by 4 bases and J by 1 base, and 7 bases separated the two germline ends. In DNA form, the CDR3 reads TGTGCCATCAGTGTAAGGGATAACTATGGCTACACCTTC. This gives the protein CAISVRDNYGYTF.

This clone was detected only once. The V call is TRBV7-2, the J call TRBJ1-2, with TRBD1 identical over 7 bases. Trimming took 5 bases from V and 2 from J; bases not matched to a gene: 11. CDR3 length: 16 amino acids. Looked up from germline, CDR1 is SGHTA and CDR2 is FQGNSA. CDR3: CASSPEDRTLNYGYTF. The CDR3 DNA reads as TGTGCCAGCAGCCCCGAGGACAGGACTTTAAACTATGGCTACACCTTC.

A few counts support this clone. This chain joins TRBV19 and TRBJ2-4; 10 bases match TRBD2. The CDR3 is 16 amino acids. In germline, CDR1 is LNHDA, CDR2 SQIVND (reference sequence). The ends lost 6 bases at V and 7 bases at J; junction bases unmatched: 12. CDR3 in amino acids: CASRVREAGGQNIQYF. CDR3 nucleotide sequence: TGTGCCAGTAGGGTGCGGGAAGCGGGGGGGCAGAACATTCAGTACTTC.

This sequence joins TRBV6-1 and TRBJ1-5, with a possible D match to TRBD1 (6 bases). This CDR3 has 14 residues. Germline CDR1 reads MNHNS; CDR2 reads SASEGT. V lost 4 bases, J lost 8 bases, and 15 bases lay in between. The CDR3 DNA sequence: TGTGCCAGCAGTGGCCAGGGGCTCGGGGAGCCCCAGCATTTT. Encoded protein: CASSGQGLGEPQHF.

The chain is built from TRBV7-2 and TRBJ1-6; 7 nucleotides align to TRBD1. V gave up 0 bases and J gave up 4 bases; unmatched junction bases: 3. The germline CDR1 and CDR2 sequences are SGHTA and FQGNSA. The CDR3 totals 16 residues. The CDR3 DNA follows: TGTGCCAGCAGCTTAGCGCGACAGGGTTATAATTCACCCCTCCACTTT. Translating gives CASSLARQGYNSPLHF.

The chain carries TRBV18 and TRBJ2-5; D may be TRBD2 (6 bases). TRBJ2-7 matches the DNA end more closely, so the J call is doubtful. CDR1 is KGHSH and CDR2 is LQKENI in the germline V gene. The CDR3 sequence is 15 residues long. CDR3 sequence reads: CASSPPGLSSYEQYF. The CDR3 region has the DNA TGTGCCAGCTCACCACCGGGACTGAGCTCCTACGAGCAGTACTTC.

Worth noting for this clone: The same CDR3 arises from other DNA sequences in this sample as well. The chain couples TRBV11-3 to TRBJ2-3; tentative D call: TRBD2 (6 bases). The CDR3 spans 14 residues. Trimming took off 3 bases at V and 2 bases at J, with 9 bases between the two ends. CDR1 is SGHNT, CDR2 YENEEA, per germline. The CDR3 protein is CASSFGGLTDTQYF. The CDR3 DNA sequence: TGTGCCAGCAGCTTCGGGGGACTCACAGATACGCAGTATTTT. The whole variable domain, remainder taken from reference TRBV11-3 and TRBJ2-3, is EAGVVQSPRYKIIEKKQPVAFWCNPISGHNTLYWYLQNLGQGPELLIRYENEEAVDDSQLPKDRFSAERLKGVDSTLKIQPAELGDSAVYLCASSFGGLTDTQYFGPGTRLTVL.

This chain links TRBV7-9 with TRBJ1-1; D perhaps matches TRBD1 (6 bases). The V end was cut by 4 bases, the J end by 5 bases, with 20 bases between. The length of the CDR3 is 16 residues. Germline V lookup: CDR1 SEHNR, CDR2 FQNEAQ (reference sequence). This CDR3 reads CASSSKQGGERTEAFF. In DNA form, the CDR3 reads TGTGCCAGCAGCTCAAAACAGGGAGGGGAAAGGACTGAAGCTTTCTTT.

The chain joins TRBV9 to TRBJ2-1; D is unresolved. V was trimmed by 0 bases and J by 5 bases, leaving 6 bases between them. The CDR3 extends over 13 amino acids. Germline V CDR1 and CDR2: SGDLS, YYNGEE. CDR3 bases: TGTGCCAGCAGCGTAGGGGCTGACAATGAGCAGTTCTTC. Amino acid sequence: CASSVGADNEQFF.

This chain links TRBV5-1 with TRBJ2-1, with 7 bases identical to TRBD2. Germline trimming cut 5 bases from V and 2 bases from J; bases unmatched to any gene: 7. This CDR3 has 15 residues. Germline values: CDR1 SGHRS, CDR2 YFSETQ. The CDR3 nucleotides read TGCGCCAGCAGGGTTGCTAGCGGAACCTACAATGAGCAGTTCTTC. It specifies CASRVASGTYNEQFF.

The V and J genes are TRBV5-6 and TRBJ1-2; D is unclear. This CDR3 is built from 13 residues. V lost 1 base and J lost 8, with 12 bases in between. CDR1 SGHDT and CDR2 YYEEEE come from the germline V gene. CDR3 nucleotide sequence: TGTGCCAGCAGCTTGTTCGCCTCCGGGGGCTACACCTTC. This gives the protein CASSLFASGGYTF.

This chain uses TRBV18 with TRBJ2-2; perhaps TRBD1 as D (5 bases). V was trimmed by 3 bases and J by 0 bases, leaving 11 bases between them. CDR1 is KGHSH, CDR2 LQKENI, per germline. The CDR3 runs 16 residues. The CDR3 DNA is TGTGCCAGCTCACCCTTTGACAGCGCGAACACCGGGGAGCTGTTTTTT. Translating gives CASSPFDSANTGELFF. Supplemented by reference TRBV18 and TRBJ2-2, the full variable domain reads NAGVMQNPRHLVRRRGQEARLRCSPMKGHSHVYWYRQLPEEGLKFMVYLQKENIIDESGMPKERFSAEFPKEGPSILRIQQVVRGDSAAYFCASSPFDSANTGELFFGEGSRLTVL.

This chain's CDR3 is CASRTSSGNTIYF. CDR3 nucleotides: TGTGCCAGTAGGACCAGCTCTGGAAACACCATATATTTT. The V gene is TRBV19, the J gene TRBJ1-3; no definite D call. The CDR3 has 13 residues. Germline values: CDR1 LNHDA, CDR2 SQIVND (reference sequence). Trimming cost V 6 bases and J 0 bases, with 6 bases left between them.

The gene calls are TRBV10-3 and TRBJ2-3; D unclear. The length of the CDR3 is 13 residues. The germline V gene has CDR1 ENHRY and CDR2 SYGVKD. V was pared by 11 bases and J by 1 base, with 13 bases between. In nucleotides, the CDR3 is TGTGCCTCCGAACGGGCGGGCACAGATACGCAGTATTTT. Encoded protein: CASERAGTDTQYF.

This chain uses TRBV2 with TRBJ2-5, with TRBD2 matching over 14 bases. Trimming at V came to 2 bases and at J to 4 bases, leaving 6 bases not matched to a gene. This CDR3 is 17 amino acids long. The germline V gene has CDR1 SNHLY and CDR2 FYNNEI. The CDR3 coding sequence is TGTGCCAGCAGTGAAATTGGACTAGCGGGGGGTGGAGAGACCCAGTACTTC. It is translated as CASSEIGLAGGGETQYF.

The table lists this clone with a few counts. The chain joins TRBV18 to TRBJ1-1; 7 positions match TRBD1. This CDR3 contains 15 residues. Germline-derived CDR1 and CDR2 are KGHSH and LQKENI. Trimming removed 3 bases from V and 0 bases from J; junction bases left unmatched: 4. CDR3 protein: CASSPPGTVNTEAFF. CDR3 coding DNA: TGTGCCAGCTCACCCCCCGGGACAGTGAACACTGAAGCTTTCTTT.